This T cell receptor beta chain was identified in a study of identical twins. Regarding the study as a whole: Cross-sectional statistical analysis, not tracking of the same donors, underpinned the conclusions. Compared with unrelated sharing, twin-shared out-of-frame alpha sequences had more low-probability sequences. While abundant cord blood beta clonotypes carried fewer insertions, memory repertoires showed no such pattern.

A universal primer site arose from template switching, and cDNA bore unique molecular identifiers. Each CDR3 protein gets one entry after TCRdb re-called the 5' RACE reads with MiXCR. The table records some 630,000 distinct CDR3 sequences, just over 7% of them present only once. After removal of 5 bases from V and 3 bases from J, the junction contained 9 bases not matched to a gene. The CDR3 spans 17 residues. The germline gives CDR1 KGHDR, CDR2 SFDVKD. Regarding this clonotype: Its antigen is undetermined.

This sample was shared with a second study, whose subject was yellow fever vaccine responses in identical twins.

Sequencing input: PBMCs. This receptor was identified in a woman between 18 and 29 years old in good health. The chain couples TRBV24-1 to TRBJ2-4, with TRBD1 matching over 10 bases. CDR3 protein: CATSAQTGTGDKNIQYF. The CDR3 DNA reads as TGTGCCACCAGTGCTCAAACCGGGACAGGGGACAAAAACATTCAGTACTTC.